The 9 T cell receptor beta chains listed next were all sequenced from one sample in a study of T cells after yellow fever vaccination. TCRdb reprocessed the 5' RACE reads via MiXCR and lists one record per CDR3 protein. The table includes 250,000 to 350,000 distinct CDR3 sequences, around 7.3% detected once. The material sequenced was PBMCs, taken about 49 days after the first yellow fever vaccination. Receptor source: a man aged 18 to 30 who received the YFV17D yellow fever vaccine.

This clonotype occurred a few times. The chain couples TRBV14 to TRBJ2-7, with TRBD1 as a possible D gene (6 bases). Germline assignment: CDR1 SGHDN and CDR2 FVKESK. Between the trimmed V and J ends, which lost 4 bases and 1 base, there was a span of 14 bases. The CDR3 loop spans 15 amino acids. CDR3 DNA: TGTGCCAGCAGCCCCACCCGAGGACAGTCCTACGAGCAGTACTTC. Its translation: CASSPTRGQSYEQYF.

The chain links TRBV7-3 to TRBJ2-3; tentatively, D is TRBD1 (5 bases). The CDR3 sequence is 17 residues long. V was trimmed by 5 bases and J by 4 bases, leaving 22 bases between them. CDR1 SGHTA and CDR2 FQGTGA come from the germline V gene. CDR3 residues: CASSLLVDTVGADTQYF. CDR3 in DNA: TGTGCCAGCAGCCTCCTCGTGGACACCGTAGGGGCAGATACGCAGTATTTT.

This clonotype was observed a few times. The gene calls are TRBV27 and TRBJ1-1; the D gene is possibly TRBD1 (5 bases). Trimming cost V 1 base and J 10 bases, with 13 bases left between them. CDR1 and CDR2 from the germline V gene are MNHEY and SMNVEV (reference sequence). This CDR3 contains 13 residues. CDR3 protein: CASSLLVGERAFF. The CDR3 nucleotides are TGTGCCAGCAGTTTATTAGTGGGGGAGCGAGCTTTCTTT.

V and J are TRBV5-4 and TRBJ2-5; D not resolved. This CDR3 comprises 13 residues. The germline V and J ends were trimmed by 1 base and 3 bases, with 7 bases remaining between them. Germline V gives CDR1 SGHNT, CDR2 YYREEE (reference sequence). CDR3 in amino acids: CASSLWVEETQYF. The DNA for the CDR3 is TGTGCCAGCAGCTTGTGGGTCGAAGAGACCCAGTACTTC. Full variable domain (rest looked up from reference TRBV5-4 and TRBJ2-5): ETGVTQSPTHLIKTRGQQVTLRCSSQSGHNTVSWYQQALGQGPQFIFQYYREEENGRGNFPPRFSGLQFPNYSSELNVNALELDDSALYLCASSLWVEETQYFGPGTRLLVL.

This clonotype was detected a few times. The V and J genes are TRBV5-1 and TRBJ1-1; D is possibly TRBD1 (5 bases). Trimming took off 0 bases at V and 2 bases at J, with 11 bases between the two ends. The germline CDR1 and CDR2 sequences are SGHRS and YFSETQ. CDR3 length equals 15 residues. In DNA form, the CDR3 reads TGCGCCAGCAGCTTGGCCGGGGGACCCAACACTGAAGCTTTCTTT. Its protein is CASSLAGGPNTEAFF.

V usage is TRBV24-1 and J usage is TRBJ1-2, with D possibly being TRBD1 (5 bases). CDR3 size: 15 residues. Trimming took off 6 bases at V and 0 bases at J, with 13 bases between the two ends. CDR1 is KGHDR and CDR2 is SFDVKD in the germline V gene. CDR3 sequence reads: CATSTGTAANYGYTF. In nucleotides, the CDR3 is TGTGCCACCAGTACCGGGACGGCAGCTAACTATGGCTACACCTTC.

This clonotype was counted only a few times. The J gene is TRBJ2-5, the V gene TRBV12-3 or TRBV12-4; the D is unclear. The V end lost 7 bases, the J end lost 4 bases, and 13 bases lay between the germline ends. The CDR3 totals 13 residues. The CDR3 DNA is TGTGCCAGCACCATCAATCGGAGAGAGACCCAGTACTTC. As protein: CASTINRRETQYF.

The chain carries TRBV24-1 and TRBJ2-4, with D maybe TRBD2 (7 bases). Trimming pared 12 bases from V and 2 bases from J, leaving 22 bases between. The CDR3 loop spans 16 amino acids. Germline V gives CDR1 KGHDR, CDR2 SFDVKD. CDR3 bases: TGTGCCCACGGGGGGCGACTTTCTCTTACCAAAAACATTCAGTACTTC. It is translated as CAHGGRLSLTKNIQYF.

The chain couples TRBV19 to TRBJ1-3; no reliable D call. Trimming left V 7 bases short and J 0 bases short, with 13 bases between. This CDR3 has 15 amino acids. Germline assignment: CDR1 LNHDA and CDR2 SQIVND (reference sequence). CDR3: CASIPRGFSGNTIYF. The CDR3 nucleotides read TGTGCCAGTATCCCCCGCGGATTCTCTGGAAACACCATATATTTT.